This T cell receptor (beta chain) was retrieved from a study of blood T cell repertoires in COVID-19. Overall study context: Acute and convalescent COVID-19 specimens originated in the United States, Italy and Spain. In each case, the material was cDNA or gDNA derived from T cells, B-cell-depleted T cells, or PBMCs.

Original methodology: Reference gene primers were amplified, and this amplification served to estimate nucleated cell counts. Method: immunoSEQ multiplex PCR; TCRdb's copy keeps in-frame clones and lacks some. The V and J calls and the clone size are those of that table, but D and trimming were determined from the DNA. The sample includes around 160,000 clones, about four fifths seen only once; the top ten take about 10%. V was pared by 6 bases and J by 2 bases, with 8 bases of the junction left unmatched. The length of the CDR3 is 15 residues. The germline CDR1 and CDR2 sequences are MDHEN and SYDVKM.

This TCR was recovered from a man aged 55-75 years with active or convalescent COVID-19. The chain recombines TRBV28 with TRBJ2-7, with 9 bases aligning to TRBD2. Material for sequencing was peripheral blood. CDR3 in amino acids: CASSDNKRGAYEQYF. Written as DNA, the CDR3 is TGTGCCAGCAGCGATAATAAGCGGGGGGCCTACGAGCAGTACTTC.